The rows below give T cell receptor beta chains drawn from one sample of a study of blood T cell repertoires in COVID-19. Clones were sequenced by immunoSEQ multiplex PCR, and TCRdb holds only the in-frame ones, with some missing. The sample has about 270,000 clones, approximately 77% seen once. The sample consisted of peripheral blood. These receptors were collected from a woman aged 18-29 years with acute or convalescent COVID-19. Each CDR3 is given with its conserved first and last residue. The D gene is left open where the match is weak. The size field is filled for only some rows; it gives once, few, many or a size class.

V	D	J	size	DNA	CDR3
TRBV6-2/TRBV6-3	TRBD2	TRBJ2-1	NA	TGTGCCAGCAGCCTAATTCCCAGCGGGAGACCGGGGGAGCAGTTCTTC	CASSLIPSGRPGEQFF
TRBV27	TRBD1	TRBJ2-7	NA	TGTGCCAGCAGTTACGGGGACAGCTACGAGCAGTACTTC	CASSYGDSYEQYF
TRBV30	NA	TRBJ1-3	NA	TGTGCCTGGACCCCCCTGGGGGCCCGGGCGGAAAACACCATATATTTT	CAWTPLGARAENTIYF
TRBV10-3	TRBD2	TRBJ2-5	NA	TGTGCCATCAGTACTAGCGTTGGAGAAGGGACCCAGTACTTC	CAISTSVGEGTQYF
TRBV6-4	TRBD2	TRBJ2-3	NA	TGTGCCAGCAGTGTGACTAGCGGGGAGACCACAGATACGCAGTATTTT	CASSVTSGETTDTQYF
TRBV12-3/TRBV12-4	NA	TRBJ1-1	once	TGTGCCAGCAGTTTTTCCGAGACTGAAGCTTTCTTT	CASSFSETEAFF
TRBV2	TRBD1	TRBJ1-5	NA	TGTGCCAGCAGTCAGGACAGGGGCAATCAGCCCCAGCATTTT	CASSQDRGNQPQHF
TRBV18	TRBD1	TRBJ1-3	NA	TGTGCCAGCTCACCGGGACAGGGAAACACCATATATTTT	CASSPGQGNTIYF
TRBV14	NA	TRBJ1-1	NA	TGTGCCAGCAGCCCTCGACAGGCCCCGAACACTGAAGCTTTCTTT	CASSPRQAPNTEAFF
TRBV27	NA	TRBJ2-7	few	TGTGCCAGCAGTCCGAACAGGGACGTCAGCTCCTACGAGCAGTACTTC	CASSPNRDVSSYEQYF
TRBV21-1	NA	TRBJ1-1	NA	TGTGCCAGCAGCAAAGCCGCGGGGGCAGCTTTCTTT	CASSKAAGAAFF
TRBV20-1	NA	TRBJ2-1	NA	TGCAGTGCTAGGAGGGTGGATGAGCAGTTCTTC	CSARRVDEQFF
TRBV10-3	TRBD2	TRBJ2-1	NA	TGTGCCATCAGTCAAACACTAGCGGGAGAAGGATACAATGAGCAGTTCTTC	CAISQTLAGEGYNEQFF
TRBV9	TRBD1	TRBJ1-2	NA	TGTGCCAGCAGCGTAGAGGGGGCCTTTCCCTATGGCTACACCTTC	CASSVEGAFPYGYTF
TRBV5-4	NA	TRBJ1-1	NA	TGTGCCAGCAGCTCTGGGGGCGTATTCGGAGCTTTCTTT	CASSSGGVFGAFF
TRBV28	TRBD1	TRBJ1-4	NA	TGTGCCATCCCGGGACAGAGGGGAACTAATGAAAAACTGTTTTTT	CAIPGQRGTNEKLFF
TRBV19	TRBD1	TRBJ1-3	NA	TGTGCCAGTGGGTACGACAGGGGCATGCATGGAAACACCATATATTTT	CASGYDRGMHGNTIYF
TRBV7-3	TRBD2	TRBJ2-2	few	TGTGCCAGCAGCTTAAGGGCTCTAGCGGGACCCACGAACACCGGGGAGCTGTTTTTT	CASSLRALAGPTNTGELFF
TRBV19	TRBD1	TRBJ2-5	NA	TGTGCCAGTAGTGACAGGGTCTTGGAGACCCAGTACTTC	CASSDRVLETQYF
TRBV30	NA	TRBJ1-6	NA	TGTGCCTGGAGTGTAAGGAGCAGAACCTATAATTCACCCCTCCACTTT	CAWSVRSRTYNSPLHF
TRBV18	TRBD2	TRBJ2-6	NA	TGTGCCAGCAAACCACCACTAGCGGGAGGGTACTCTGGGGCCAACGTCCTGACTTTC	CASKPPLAGGYSGANVLTF
TRBV29-1	TRBD1	TRBJ2-1	NA	TGCAGCGTTGATCTAGGGACAGGGCCCTACAATGAGCAGTTCTTC	CSVDLGTGPYNEQFF
TRBV19	TRBD1	TRBJ1-1	NA	TGTGCCAGTAGGGTGACAGGGGGCACTTCTGAAGCTTTCTTT	CASRVTGGTSEAFF
TRBV28	TRBD1	TRBJ1-2	NA	TGTGCCAGCAGTCCTGGACAGGCTTTGGGCTACACCTTC	CASSPGQALGYTF
TRBV3-1/TRBV3-2	NA	TRBJ2-7	NA	TGTGCCAGCAGCCAACCAGGGAACGAGCAGTACTTC	CASSQPGNEQYF
TRBV7-8	NA	TRBJ1-5	few	TGTGCCAGCAGGGTGAGTCCGGGGGGCAATCAGCCCCAGCATTTT	CASRVSPGGNQPQHF
TRBV9	NA	TRBJ2-7	NA	TGTGCCAGCAGCCATACAGGCGACCGACTCTACGAGCAGTACTTC	CASSHTGDRLYEQYF
TRBV6-5	TRBD1	TRBJ1-2	NA	TGTGCCAGCAGAAACGGGCCAGGGGGAGACTATGGCTACACCTTC	CASRNGPGGDYGYTF
TRBV2	NA	TRBJ1-2	NA	TGTGCCAGCCCTCAGGGAAGCTATGGCTACACCTTC	CASPQGSYGYTF
TRBV9	NA	TRBJ1-5	NA	TGTGCCAGCAGCCTGGGACTGTACAATCAGCCCCAGCATTTT	CASSLGLYNQPQHF
TRBV25-1	NA	TRBJ2-3	NA	TGTGCCACTTCTGTAGCGGTGAAGGTAGATACGCAGTATTTT	CATSVAVKVDTQYF
TRBV18	NA	TRBJ1-3	NA	TGTGCCAGCTCACCCCAGGGGCCTGGAAACACCATATATTTT	CASSPQGPGNTIYF
TRBV5-5	TRBD1	TRBJ2-2	NA	TGTGCCAGCAGCCCGATAGACAGGGGGAACACCGGGGAGCTGTTTTTT	CASSPIDRGNTGELFF
TRBV28	NA	TRBJ1-2	once	TGTGCCAGCAGTTGGAATCAGGATAACTATGGCTACACCTTC	CASSWNQDNYGYTF
TRBV10-2	TRBD1	TRBJ2-7	few	TGCGCCAGCAAGGGGACAGGGGAGGCGGGCACCTTC	CASKGTGEAGTF
TRBV7-2	NA	TRBJ1-1	NA	TGTGCCAGCAGCTTACAGGGAGGGACTGAAGCTTTCTTT	CASSLQGGTEAFF
TRBV11-2	NA	TRBJ2-3	NA	TGTGCCAGCAGCCCTAATACAGATACGCAGTATTTT	CASSPNTDTQYF
TRBV29-1	NA	TRBJ1-2	NA	TGCAGCGTGATTACTCTATCCTATGGCTACACCTTC	CSVITLSYGYTF
TRBV3-1/TRBV3-2	TRBD2	TRBJ2-7	NA	TGTGCCAGCAGCCAAGTCGTACCGGGACTAGCGGGAGTTCGATACGAGCAGTACTTC	CASSQVVPGLAGVRYEQYF
TRBV4-1	NA	TRBJ1-3	few	TGCGCCAGCAGCCAAGATCCCGGGTCTCGGGGGACCATATATTTT	CASSQDPGSRGTIYF
TRBV6-1	TRBD1	TRBJ1-1	NA	TGTGCCAGCAGTGAAGCCCCGGGACAGACTGAAGCTTTCTTT	CASSEAPGQTEAFF
TRBV10-1	TRBD2	TRBJ2-7	NA	TGCGCCAGCAGTGAGTTGACTAGCGGGATGGACGAGCAGTACTTC	CASSELTSGMDEQYF
TRBV6-5	TRBD2	TRBJ2-1	once	TGTGCCAGCAGTTACTCCGGACTAGCGGTCGAGGAGCAGTTCTTC	CASSYSGLAVEEQFF
TRBV19	NA	TRBJ1-4	NA	TGTGCCAGTGGACAGAGTTTTAATGAAAAACTGTTTTTT	CASGQSFNEKLFF
TRBV20-1	NA	TRBJ2-2	NA	TGCAGTGCTAGTTCAACGAGTGTCGGGGAGCTGTTTTTT	CSASSTSVGELFF
TRBV28	TRBD1	TRBJ1-1	NA	TGTGCCAGCAGTCCGAGGGGGCGCCCGATTGGGACTGAAGCTTTCTTT	CASSPRGRPIGTEAFF
TRBV3-1/TRBV3-2	NA	TRBJ2-2	NA	TGTGCCAGCAGCCCCTTAACGCGACGAGCGTTCACCGGGGAGCTGTTTTTT	CASSPLTRRAFTGELFF